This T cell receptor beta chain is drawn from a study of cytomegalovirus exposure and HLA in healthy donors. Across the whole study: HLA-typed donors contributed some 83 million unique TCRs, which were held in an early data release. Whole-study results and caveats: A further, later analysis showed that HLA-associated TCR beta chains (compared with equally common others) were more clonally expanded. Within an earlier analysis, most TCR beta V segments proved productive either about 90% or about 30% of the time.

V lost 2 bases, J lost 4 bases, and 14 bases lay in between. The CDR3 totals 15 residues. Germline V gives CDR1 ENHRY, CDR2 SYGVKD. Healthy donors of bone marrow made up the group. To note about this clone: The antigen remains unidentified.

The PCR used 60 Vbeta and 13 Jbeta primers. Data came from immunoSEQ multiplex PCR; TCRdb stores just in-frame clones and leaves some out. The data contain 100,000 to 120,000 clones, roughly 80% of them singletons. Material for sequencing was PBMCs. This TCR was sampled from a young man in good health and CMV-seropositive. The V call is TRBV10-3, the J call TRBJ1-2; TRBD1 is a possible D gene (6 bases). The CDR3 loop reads CAISEPETGSYGYTF. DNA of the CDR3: TGTGCCATCAGTGAGCCAGAAACAGGGTCCTATGGCTACACCTTC.